This entry lists 14 T cell receptor beta chains sequenced from one sample in a study of T cells after yellow fever vaccination. Via MiXCR, TCRdb re-called the 5' RACE reads, giving one row per CDR3 protein. Of a few hundred thousand distinct CDR3 sequences in the sample, around 3.9% were seen once. Sequenced here: PBMCs, sampled 5 days after the yellow fever booster vaccination. These receptors originate from a man aged 18 to 35 who received the YFV17D yellow fever vaccine.

At least ten counts were recorded for this clonotype. This rearrangement joins TRBV6-4 to TRBJ1-1; the match to TRBD1 covers 9 bases. Trimming cost V 5 bases and J 4 bases; bases outside gene matches: 5. CDR3 length: 14 amino acids. Per the germline V gene, CDR1 is MRHNA and CDR2 is SNTAGT. The CDR3 sequence is CASSRQGGSTEAFF. CDR3 coding DNA: TGTGCCAGCAGTCGACAGGGGGGGAGCACTGAAGCTTTCTTT.

This clonotype was detected many times. V gene TRBV5-1 combines with J gene TRBJ2-5, with D maybe TRBD1 (6 bases). With 4 bases removed from V and 1 base from J, the gap between germline ends came to 11 bases. This CDR3 has 14 amino acids. Germline V gene data show CDR1 as SGHRS and CDR2 as YFSETQ. The CDR3 region is CASSPQGFQETQYF. The CDR3, as DNA: TGCGCCAGCAGCCCACAGGGTTTCCAAGAGACCCAGTACTTC.

This rearrangement joins TRBV28 to TRBJ1-2; D may be TRBD1 (5 bases). V was shortened by 5 bases and J by 8 bases, with 12 bases between the two germline ends. Germline V lookup: CDR1 MDHEN, CDR2 SYDVKM. The CDR3 is 12 residues long. CDR3 in DNA: TGTGCCAGCAGTGGGGGGTCTTGGGGCTACACCTTC. Residues: CASSGGSWGYTF.

In its sample, this clonotype was seen many times. The chain joins TRBV5-1 to TRBJ1-5; D gene uncertain. Deletions cut 0 bases from V and 0 bases from J, with 10 bases between. The CDR3 is 16 residues long. Looked up from germline, CDR1 is SGHRS and CDR2 is YFSETQ. The DNA for the CDR3 is TGCGCCAGCAGCTTGGAAGGCAGTACTAGCAATCAGCCCCAGCATTTT. Translation: CASSLEGSTSNQPQHF.

In its sample, this clonotype was seen a few times. The V call is TRBV7-8, the J call TRBJ2-3; TRBD1 aligns across 9 bases. J lost 3 bases, V lost 7 bases, and 11 bases had no gene match. This CDR3 contains 16 residues. Germline loops: CDR1 SGHVS, CDR2 FQNEAQ. This CDR3 reads CASTRQGGPWTDTQYF. The CDR3 DNA sequence: TGTGCCAGCACCCGACAGGGGGGGCCTTGGACAGATACGCAGTATTTT.

In this sample, this clonotype turned up many times. V is TRBV7-9 and J is TRBJ2-5; 10 nucleotides agree with TRBD2. CDR1 SEHNR and CDR2 FQNEAQ come from the germline V gene (reference sequence). Trimming removed 2 bases from V and 1 base from J; junction bases left unmatched: 1. The CDR3 length is 15 residues. The CDR3 DNA follows: TGTGCCAGCAGCTTATGGACTAGCGGCCAAGAGACCCAGTACTTC. Encoded protein: CASSLWTSGQETQYF.

The chain couples TRBV20-1 to TRBJ2-1; 11 positions match TRBD2. Germline V lookup: CDR1 DFQATT, CDR2 SNEGSKA (reference sequence). V shed 4 bases, J shed 3 bases, and the junction held 2 bases outside the gene matches. The CDR3 is made up of 14 amino acids. The CDR3 sequence: CSAILAGGYNEQFF. As DNA, the CDR3 is TGCAGTGCTATTCTAGCGGGGGGCTACAATGAGCAGTTCTTC.

The table lists this clonotype with a few counts. The rearrangement joins TRBV7-2 to TRBJ2-1; 13 nucleotides line up with TRBD2. CDR1 is SGHTA, CDR2 FQGNSA, per germline. Trimming removed 3 bases from V and 3 bases from J; junction bases left unmatched: 2. The CDR3 consists of 16 residues. CDR3 coding DNA: TGTGCCAGCAGCTTGGGGACTAGCGGGGACTACAATGAGCAGTTCTTC. Amino acid sequence: CASSLGTSGDYNEQFF.

The CDR3, as DNA: TGTGCCAGCAGTTACTCTGTTGGGACAGGGGGCTACGAGCAGTACTTC. Its translation is CASSYSVGTGGYEQYF. V is TRBV6-5 and J is TRBJ2-7, with 11 positions matching TRBD1. The CDR3 consists of 16 residues. V was clipped by 0 bases and J by 3 bases; unmatched bases: 4. Germline CDR1 reads MNHEY; CDR2 reads SVGAGI.

This clonotype was recorded many times. The chain couples TRBV28 to TRBJ2-4; 9 nucleotides agree with TRBD1. Unmatched junction bases numbered 14, after V lost 3 bases and J lost 5 bases. CDR3 length equals 18 residues. Germline CDR1 MDHEN, CDR2 SYDVKM. The CDR3 loop reads CASSFLVATDRGENIQYF. In DNA, the CDR3 is TGTGCCAGCAGTTTTTTAGTGGCAACGGACAGGGGCGAAAACATTCAGTACTTC. The whole variable domain, remainder taken from reference TRBV28 and TRBJ2-4, is DVKVTQSSRYLVKRTGEKVFLECVQDMDHENMFWYRQDPGLGLRLIYFSYDVKMKEKGDIPEGYSVSREKKERFSLILESASTNQTSMYLCASSFLVATDRGENIQYFGAGTRLSVL.

This clonotype was seen a handful of times. The V gene is TRBV4-3, the J gene TRBJ2-7, with 7 bases aligning to TRBD1. V shed 1 base, J shed 4 bases, and the junction held 7 bases outside the gene matches. Germline loops: CDR1 LGHNA, CDR2 YSLEER. The CDR3 is 15 residues long. DNA of the CDR3: TGCGCCAGCAGCCAAGCCCCGGGACAGCCGTACGAGCAGTACTTC. This gives the protein CASSQAPGQPYEQYF.

This clonotype was seen a handful of times. The rearrangement joins TRBV7-9 to TRBJ2-4; unclear D gene. With 1 base removed from V and 1 base from J, the gap between germline ends came to 2 bases. The CDR3 loop spans 13 amino acids. Germline loops: CDR1 SEHNR, CDR2 FQNEAQ (reference sequence). For the CDR3, the DNA is TGTGCCAGCAGCTTAGTCGCCAAAAACATTCAGTACTTC. Its translation: CASSLVAKNIQYF.

This clonotype was counted ten times or more. This sequence joins TRBV7-6 and TRBJ2-4; no firm D call. The CDR3 consists of 15 residues. The germline gives CDR1 SGHVS, CDR2 FNYEAQ. V gave up 1 base and J gave up 2 bases, with 9 bases separating them. The CDR3 spells CASSLDMSPKNIQYF. The CDR3 nucleotides read TGTGCCAGCAGCTTAGATATGTCGCCCAAAAACATTCAGTACTTC.

This clonotype was seen ten or more times. The rearrangement joins TRBV7-8 to TRBJ2-7, with D maybe TRBD1 (6 bases). CDR1 and CDR2 (germline): SGHVS, FQNEAQ. There are 16 residues in the CDR3. V dropped 8 bases and J dropped 3 bases, with 23 bases sitting between them. In DNA, the CDR3 is TGTGCCAGCTCCCCCCGGGACACAAGGGCAGACTACGAGCAGTACGTC. Residues: CASSPRDTRADYEQYV.